Each of the 7 T cell receptor beta chains below was sequenced from the same sample in a study of blood T cell repertoires in COVID-19. The data were produced by immunoSEQ multiplex PCR, yet TCRdb's version contains in-frame clones alone and is incomplete. The sample lists approximately 250,000 clones; 85% to 90% were seen once. Input material: PBMCs or T cells enriched from blood (not recorded which). The receptors here all came from a woman in her twenties or thirties with acute COVID-19.

This sequence joins TRBV2 and TRBJ2-7; TRBD1 matches at 11 bases. Germline V gives CDR1 SNHLY, CDR2 FYNNEI. V lost 7 bases, J lost 3 bases, and 2 bases stayed unmatched. The CDR3 is made up of 13 amino acids. This chain's CDR3 is CASTGTGGYEQYF. The DNA of the CDR3 is TGTGCCAGCACCGGGACAGGGGGCTACGAGCAGTACTTC.

This clone was detected a few times. This sequence joins TRBV7-2 and TRBJ2-7; 7 bases match TRBD1. Germline V gives CDR1 SGHTA, CDR2 FQGNSA. The CDR3 covers 15 residues. V lost 6 bases, J lost 1 base, and 9 bases stayed unmatched. The CDR3 DNA follows: TGTGCCAGCAGACTGGGACCGGACAGGTCCTACGAGCAGTACTTC. This codes for CASRLGPDRSYEQYF.

The chain has TRBV30 and TRBJ2-2; 7 bases agree with TRBD2. The CDR3 has 15 residues. Germline-derived CDR1 and CDR2 are GTSNPN and SVGIG (reference sequence). V lost 0 bases and J lost 2; bases outside the gene matches: 3. CDR3 in DNA: TGTGCCTGGAGTGTCCTAGCGGATAACACCGGGGAGCTGTTTTTT. Translated, it gives CAWSVLADNTGELFF.

The V call is TRBV2, the J call TRBJ2-7; D uncertain. Germline V gives CDR1 SNHLY, CDR2 FYNNEI. The CDR3 contains 14 residues. Trimming stripped 7 bases from V and 3 bases from J, with 16 bases between. The CDR3 loop is CASTHSTQNYEQYF. CDR3 DNA: TGTGCCAGCACTCATTCCACACAGAACTACGAGCAGTACTTC.

V is TRBV5-1 and J is TRBJ1-5; D possibly corresponds to TRBD1 (5 bases). This CDR3 is 15 amino acids long. The germline V gene encodes CDR1 SGHRS and CDR2 YFSETQ. V gave up 2 bases and J gave up 5 bases, with 14 bases separating them. The CDR3 region is CASSLNGGGDQPQHF. CDR3 bases: TGCGCCAGCAGCTTAAACGGGGGTGGCGATCAGCCCCAGCATTTT.

This chain links TRBV18 with TRBJ1-2; D is uncertain. Trimming removed 3 bases from V and 8 bases from J, with 16 bases in between. The CDR3 spans 14 residues. Germline values: CDR1 KGHSH, CDR2 LQKENI. The CDR3 nucleotides read TGTGCCAGCTCACCCGAGAGGGAAGGGTTAGGCTACACCTTC. This sequence encodes CASSPEREGLGYTF.

The chain combines TRBV9 with TRBJ2-7; tentatively, D is TRBD1 (6 bases). CDR3 length: 14 amino acids. Germline CDR1 reads SGDLS; CDR2 reads YYNGEE. The V gene lost 1 base and the J gene lost 2 bases, with 10 bases spanning the gap. In DNA, the CDR3 is TGTGCCAGCAGCGTAATCAGGGACACCTACGAGCAGTACTTC. This translates into CASSVIRDTYEQYF.